The rows below give T cell receptor beta chains drawn from one sample of a study of blood T cell repertoires in COVID-19. Clones were read by immunoSEQ multiplex PCR, and TCRdb kept only the in-frame ones, dropping some. The sample lists over 45,000 clones, approximately 80% occurring once. The sequenced sample was peripheral blood. The receptors stem from a man between 65 and 85 years old with acute or convalescent COVID-19. CDR3s include the opening cysteine and the closing phenylalanine or tryptophan. A D gene is named only where the DNA matches it firmly. Not all rows give a size; the values are once, few, many and, for expanded clones, a class.

>NA|TRBD1|TRBV5-1|TRBJ2-7
CASSLAGTGTYEQYF
TGCGCCAGCAGCTTGGCCGGGACAGGTACCTACGAGCAGTACTTC
>NA|NA|TRBV27|TRBJ1-6
CASSFGRNNSPLHF
TGTGCCAGCAGTTTCGGCAGGAATAATTCACCCCTCCACTTT
>NA|TRBD1|TRBV6-1|TRBJ1-1
CASSDRGQVNTEAFF
TGTGCCAGCAGTGACCGCGGACAGGTTAACACTGAAGCTTTCTTT
>NA|TRBD1|TRBV28|TRBJ2-7
CASSLRQGAYEQYF
TGTGCCAGCAGTTTGCGTCAGGGGGCCTACGAGCAGTACTTC
>NA|NA|TRBV27|TRBJ2-2
CASRLGHLANTGELFF
TGTGCCAGCAGATTGGGACACCTGGCGAACACCGGGGAGCTGTTTTTT
>NA|NA|TRBV6-2/TRBV6-3|TRBJ1-6
CASSLTDSLKGSPLHF
TGTGCCAGCAGTCTCACTGACAGCCTGAAAGGTTCACCCCTCCACTTT
>NA|TRBD2|TRBV6-2/TRBV6-3|TRBJ2-7
CASSSSGGLSYEQYF
TGTGCCAGCAGTTCCAGCGGGGGACTCTCCTACGAGCAGTACTTC
>once|NA|TRBV4-1|TRBJ2-7
CASSPGASPHSAYEQYF
TGCGCCAGCAGCCCAGGGGCTAGCCCGCACTCAGCTTACGAGCAGTACTTC
>NA|NA|TRBV2|TRBJ1-1
CASMGRGGLNTEAFF
TGTGCCAGCATGGGACGGGGGGGACTTAACACTGAAGCTTTCTTT
>few|NA|TRBV27|TRBJ1-5
CASCPFPGNQPQHF
TGTGCCAGCTGTCCGTTTCCGGGCAATCAGCCCCAGCATTTT
>NA|NA|TRBV28|TRBJ1-2
CASSSWENGYTF
TGTGCCAGCAGTTCTTGGGAGAATGGCTACACCTTC
>NA|TRBD1|TRBV30|TRBJ2-2
CAWGRGSGELFF
TGTGCCTGGGGCAGGGGGTCCGGGGAGCTGTTTTTT
>few|TRBD1|TRBV28|TRBJ2-3
CASTGRGLDTQYF
TGTGCCAGCACGGGCAGGGGGCTTGATACGCAGTATTTT
>NA|NA|TRBV7-2|TRBJ1-4
CASSLGAGRDEKLFF
TGTGCCAGCAGCTTGGGGGCGGGGAGGGATGAAAAACTGTTTTTT
>NA|NA|TRBV19|TRBJ2-7
CASSIGPGDYEQYF
TGTGCCAGTAGTATAGGACCGGGGGACTACGAGCAGTACTTC
>few|TRBD2|TRBV6-2/TRBV6-3|TRBJ2-1
CASSSPVGGRDNEQFF
TGTGCCAGCAGTTCCCCAGTCGGGGGGAGGGACAATGAGCAGTTCTTC